This T cell receptor beta chain comes out of a study of beta chain features in type 1 diabetes. TCRB transcripts that were expressed got sequenced, as all of the isolated RNA had been reverse transcribed. Measured with immunoSEQ multiplex PCR; TCRdb has only the in-frame clones, and not every one. The repertoire holds hundreds of thousands of clones, with 15% to 19% as singletons. There are a few counts of this clone. This CDR3 contains 20 residues. Germline assignment: CDR1 KGHSH and CDR2 LQKENI. Trimming removed 0 bases from V and 6 bases from J; junction bases left unmatched: 21. The genes are TRBV18 and TRBJ2-7; 9 bases line up with TRBD1. The TCR was taken from a man younger than 35 in good health. Sequencing was done on a sample of naive CD4+ T cells from blood. CDR3 sequence reads: CASSPPFWHPEVRTGVEQYF. The CDR3 DNA reads TGTGCCAGCTCACCACCGTTTTGGCACCCCGAAGTTCGGACAGGGGTCGAGCAGTACTTC.